These 17 T cell receptor beta chains share one sample of origin, sequenced in a study of shared clonotypes between healthy human individuals. Method: immunoSEQ multiplex PCR; TCRdb's copy keeps in-frame clones and lacks some. The sample contains some 2,400,000 clones, around 95% of which appear only once. Material for sequencing was naive CD4+ T cells sorted from blood. Subset reported: CD45RA+ positively selected. The receptors were sampled from a young man in good health.

The J gene is TRBJ1-1, the V gene TRBV6-5, with 8 bases fitting TRBD1. Germline V gene lookup returns CDR1 MNHEY and CDR2 SVGAGI. The junction had 10 bases not matched to a gene; V was cut back by 4 bases and J by 6 bases. The CDR3 extends over 15 amino acids. CDR3 region: CASSSTDRGGAEAFF. The DNA for the CDR3 is TGTGCCAGCAGTTCGACAGACAGGGGAGGGGCTGAAGCTTTCTTT.

The CDR3 region has the DNA TGTGCCAGAAGCCGCGGGGGCTCCTACGAGCAGTACTTC. This sequence encodes CARSRGGSYEQYF. The genes are TRBV7-5 and TRBJ2-7; the table's D call TRBD2 went unverified against the DNA. TRBV7-5 counts as a pseudogene. The CDR3 loop spans 13 amino acids.

The chain carries TRBV5-1 and TRBJ1-1, with 7 bases matching TRBD1. The CDR3 covers 15 residues. After removal of 4 bases from V and 1 base from J, the junction contained 7 bases not matched to a gene. Germline CDR1 is SGHRS and CDR2 is YFSETQ. The CDR3: CASSLIDRENTEAFF. The CDR3 DNA reads as TGCGCCAGCAGCCTAATCGACAGGGAGAACACTGAAGCTTTCTTT.

The chain joins TRBV5-1 to TRBJ2-3; D is possibly TRBD2 (5 bases). Germline V gene lookup returns CDR1 SGHRS and CDR2 YFSETQ. The CDR3 totals 13 residues. Trimming removed 3 bases from V and 0 bases from J, with 5 bases in between. The CDR3 region is CASSWTSTDTQYF. CDR3 coding DNA: TGCGCCAGCAGCTGGACTAGCACAGATACGCAGTATTTT. Complete variable domain (other parts from reference TRBV5-1 and TRBJ2-3): KAGVTQTPRYLIKTRGQQVTLSCSPISGHRSVSWYQQTPGQGLQFLFEYFSETQRNKGNFPGRFSGRQFSNSRSEMNVSTLELGDSALYLCASSWTSTDTQYFGPGTRLTVL.

V gene TRBV7-2 combines with J gene TRBJ1-2; D is perhaps TRBD1 (6 bases). Germline-derived CDR1 and CDR2 are SGHTA and FQGNSA. Trimming pared 0 bases from V and 0 bases from J, leaving 14 bases between. The CDR3 is 17 residues long. In DNA form, the CDR3 reads TGTGCCAGCAGCTTAGCGCCAGGGGTCCTCGCTAACTATGGCTACACCTTC. Protein product: CASSLAPGVLANYGYTF.

This clone was observed once. The rearrangement uses TRBV2 and TRBJ1-2; D unresolved. The CDR3 extends over 17 amino acids. V dropped 1 base and J dropped 8 bases, with 23 bases sitting between them. The germline V gene has CDR1 SNHLY and CDR2 FYNNEI. The CDR3 reads CASSEERAQQKDFGYTF. The CDR3 DNA reads as TGTGCCAGCAGTGAAGAACGGGCTCAACAAAAAGATTTCGGCTACACCTTC.

The chain carries TRBV7-9 and TRBJ2-5; possible D gene TRBD2, 6 bases. The better agreement between TRBJ2-7 and the DNA end casts doubt on the J call. This CDR3 is built from 13 residues. Germline-derived CDR1 and CDR2 are SEHNR and FQNEAQ (reference sequence). This CDR3 reads CASSAGLPYEQYF. For the CDR3, the DNA is TGTGCCAGCAGCGCGGGGCTTCCCTACGAGCAGTACTTC.

The V and J genes are TRBV5-4 and TRBJ2-7; D gene unclear. V lost 0 bases, J lost 7 bases, and 14 bases lay in between. Per the germline V gene, CDR1 is SGHNT and CDR2 is YYREEE (reference sequence). The CDR3 sequence is 14 residues long. This CDR3 reads CASSLDSYRSEQYF. CDR3 DNA sequence: TGTGCCAGCAGCTTGGATAGTTACCGGTCGGAGCAGTACTTC.

The chain couples TRBV6-1 to TRBJ2-2, with 8 bases matching TRBD1. V shed 8 bases and J 8 bases; nucleotides not matched to a gene: 13. The CDR3 is 15 residues long. Germline-derived CDR1 and CDR2 are MNHNS and SASEGT. The CDR3 nucleotides read TGTGCCAGCGGCGGACAGGGTTTGGTATCGGGGGAGCTGTTTTTT. This gives the protein CASGGQGLVSGELFF.

The chain carries TRBV5-1 and TRBJ2-3, with D possibly TRBD2 on 7 matching bases. Trimming left V 0 bases short and J 2 bases short, with 19 bases between. Germline-derived CDR1 and CDR2 are SGHRS and YFSETQ. This CDR3 is 18 amino acids long. The CDR3 is CASSLAERGGGTTDTQYF. The CDR3 nucleotides are TGCGCCAGCAGCTTGGCCGAGCGGGGCGGGGGCACCACAGATACGCAGTATTTT.

V and J are TRBV5-1 and TRBJ2-7, with 12 bases aligning to TRBD2. The CDR3 covers 17 residues. Germline values: CDR1 SGHRS, CDR2 YFSETQ. V lost 2 bases, J lost 5 bases, and 11 bases stayed unmatched. The CDR3 DNA sequence: TGCGCCAGCAGCTTTGGGCTTCGGACTAGCGGGATCCACGAGCAGTACTTC. This translates into CASSFGLRTSGIHEQYF. Looking up the rest from reference TRBV5-1 and TRBJ2-7 gives the full variable domain: KAGVTQTPRYLIKTRGQQVTLSCSPISGHRSVSWYQQTPGQGLQFLFEYFSETQRNKGNFPGRFSGRQFSNSRSEMNVSTLELGDSALYLCASSFGLRTSGIHEQYFGPGTRLTVT.

Comment on this clone: Within the sample, other DNA sequences also encode this same CDR3. The chain has TRBV5-1 and TRBJ2-2; no firm D call. This CDR3 spans 12 amino acids. Germline CDR1 and CDR2: SGHRS and YFSETQ. Trimming took off 0 bases at V and 6 bases at J, with 3 bases between the two ends. The CDR3 DNA reads as TGCGCCAGCAGCTTGGCTCCCGGGGAGCTGTTTTTT. This gives the protein CASSLAPGELFF.

The chain links TRBV11-2 to TRBJ2-7, with D possibly being TRBD2 (5 bases). Trimming took off 2 bases at V and 0 bases at J, with 8 bases between the two ends. Per the germline V gene, CDR1 is SGHAT and CDR2 is FQNNGV. CDR3 length equals 14 residues. CDR3 in amino acids: CASSLLALSYEQYF. The CDR3 DNA follows: TGTGCCAGCAGCTTACTAGCCCTCTCCTACGAGCAGTACTTC.

This chain links TRBV12-5 with TRBJ2-6; D not resolved. The germline CDR1 and CDR2 sequences are LGHNT and FRNRAP. This CDR3 contains 20 residues. Deletions cut 5 bases from V and 0 bases from J, with 23 bases between. The DNA of the CDR3 is TGTGCTAGTGGTCTCGCCCCCAAGACCGACCAGCACTCTGGGGCCAACGTCCTGACTTTC. The encoded protein is CASGLAPKTDQHSGANVLTF.

CDR3: CASSLAPQGGDTQYF. Written as DNA, the CDR3 is TGTGCCAGCAGCTTAGCTCCACAGGGTGGCGATACGCAGTATTTT. This sequence joins TRBV7-6 and TRBJ2-3, with a possible D match to TRBD1 (6 bases). The V end was cut by 0 bases, the J end by 6 bases, with 13 bases between. The length of the CDR3 is 15 residues. From germline, CDR1 is SGHVS and CDR2 FNYEAQ.

This clone was observed once. CDR3 in DNA: TGTGCCAGCTCACCGGCCTTGAATCAGCCCCAGCATTTT. It yields the protein CASSPALNQPQHF. This chain connects TRBV18 to TRBJ1-5; D remains unclear. Germline V lookup: CDR1 KGHSH, CDR2 LQKENI. The V end was cut by 3 bases, the J end by 4 bases, with 7 bases between. The CDR3 contains 13 residues.

The chain links TRBV27 to TRBJ2-7; D not certain. Between the trimmed V and J ends, which lost 2 bases and 2 bases, there was a span of 10 bases. This CDR3 spans 14 amino acids. Germline V gene sequence: CDR1 MNHEY, CDR2 SMNVEV (reference sequence). CDR3 amino acids: CASSLKGYAYEQYF. CDR3 DNA sequence: TGTGCCAGCAGTTTAAAGGGTTATGCCTACGAGCAGTACTTC.